Listed here are 32 T cell receptor beta chains from one sample, sequenced in a study of blood T cell repertoires in COVID-19. Measured with immunoSEQ multiplex PCR; TCRdb has only the in-frame clones, and not every one. This table has about 73,000 clones, 82% appearing once. Sequencing was done on a sample of peripheral blood. The source is a woman aged 55-75 years with acute or convalescent COVID-19.

The chain combines TRBV6-1 with TRBJ1-5; D is ambiguous. This CDR3 region has 13 residues. V gave up 0 bases and J gave up 6 bases, with 6 bases separating them. Germline V lookup: CDR1 MNHNS, CDR2 SASEGT. CDR3 coding DNA: TGTGCCAGCAGTGAAGCACCGGGTCAGCCCCAGCATTTT. Translating it yields CASSEAPGQPQHF.

The chain carries TRBV3-1 (or the pseudogene TRBV3-2) and TRBJ1-1; a weak D match, TRBD1 (5 bases). Germline loops: CDR1 LGHDT, CDR2 YNNKEL (reference sequence). The CDR3 extends over 17 amino acids. Trimming stripped 3 bases from V and 5 bases from J, with 22 bases between. Here the CDR3 reads CASSQTMGGDWKTEAFF. CDR3 coding DNA: TGTGCCAGCAGCCAGACAATGGGAGGGGACTGGAAGACTGAAGCTTTCTTT.

The rearrangement links TRBV3-1 (or the pseudogene TRBV3-2) to TRBJ1-1; no clear D. The CDR3 contains 15 residues. From germline, CDR1 is LGHDT and CDR2 YNNKEL (reference sequence). Between the trimmed V and J ends, which lost 1 base and 1 base, there was a span of 10 bases. The CDR3 sequence: CASSQVLRTNTEAFF. The CDR3 region has the DNA TGTGCCAGCAGCCAAGTTCTACGCACGAACACTGAAGCTTTCTTT.

The chain is built from TRBV6-6 and TRBJ2-2, with 9 bases fitting TRBD2. The V and J ends lost 8 bases and 0 bases, in that order; junction bases with no gene match: 4. Germline V gene sequence: CDR1 MNHNY, CDR2 SVGAGI (reference sequence). The CDR3 is 15 amino acids. The CDR3 DNA follows: TGTGCCAGCTCCTTAGCGGGGGCGAACACCGGGGAGCTGTTTTTT. Encoded protein: CASSLAGANTGELFF.

This chain links TRBV3-1 (or the pseudogene TRBV3-2) with TRBJ1-2; D ambiguous. Trimming took off 4 bases at V and 7 bases at J, with 13 bases between the two ends. The germline V gene encodes CDR1 LGHDT and CDR2 YNNKEL (reference sequence). The CDR3 is made up of 13 amino acids. As DNA, the CDR3 is TGTGCCAGCAGCCCTAGGAGGATGAGTGGCTACACCTTC. Encoded protein: CASSPRRMSGYTF.

The chain couples TRBV28 to TRBJ1-5; D is possibly TRBD1 (6 bases). Germline CDR1 reads MDHEN; CDR2 reads SYDVKM. V gave up 8 bases and J gave up 8 bases, with 13 bases separating them. The CDR3 length is 12 residues. As DNA, the CDR3 is TGTGCCAGCTACAGGGTTCGGGAGCCCCAGCATTTT. Translation gives CASYRVREPQHF.

The chain recombines TRBV18 with TRBJ1-1; 10 positions match TRBD1. J lost 1 base, V lost 3 bases, and 2 bases had no gene match. The CDR3 has 15 amino acids. Germline CDR1 KGHSH, CDR2 LQKENI. The CDR3 DNA reads TGTGCCAGCTCACCGGGACAGGGGCCGAACACTGAAGCTTTCTTT. Encoded protein: CASSPGQGPNTEAFF.

V and J are TRBV6-5 and TRBJ1-1; D remains ambiguous. The germline gives CDR1 MNHEY, CDR2 SVGAGI. The V and J ends lost 8 bases and 1 base respectively, with 8 bases between them. CDR3 size: 12 residues. CDR3 region: CASGRQNTEAFF. The CDR3 region has the DNA TGTGCCAGCGGTAGACAGAACACTGAAGCTTTCTTT.

V and J are TRBV28 and TRBJ1-2; weak D call: TRBD1 (6 bases). Trimming took off 7 bases at V and 1 base at J, with 13 bases between the two ends. Germline CDR1 and CDR2: MDHEN and SYDVKM. The CDR3 is 14 residues long. The CDR3 loop is CASTAAGVNYGYTF. CDR3 DNA sequence: TGTGCCAGCACAGCGGCAGGGGTTAACTATGGCTACACCTTC.

This clone appeared a few times. This chain uses TRBV5-8 with TRBJ1-5; 9 nucleotides match TRBD1. CDR1 is SGHTS and CDR2 is YDEGEE in the germline V gene. This CDR3 has 16 residues. J lost 3 bases, V lost 4 bases, and 8 bases had no gene match. CDR3 residues: CASSGGDRALNQPQHF. The CDR3 DNA is TGTGCCAGCAGCGGGGGGGACAGGGCCCTCAATCAGCCCCAGCATTTT. The full variable domain, its missing parts supplied by reference TRBV5-8 and TRBJ1-5, is EAGVTQSPTHLIKTRGQQATLRCSPISGHTSVYWYQQALGLGLQFLLWYDEGEERNRGNFPPRFSGRQFPNYSSELNVNALELEDSALYLCASSGGDRALNQPQHFGDGTRLSIL.

This chain uses TRBV5-1 with TRBJ2-5; the D is unclear. The V and J ends lost 5 bases and 2 bases respectively, with 16 bases between them. CDR1 is SGHRS, CDR2 YFSETQ, per germline. The CDR3 spans 15 residues. CDR3 sequence (DNA): TGCGCCAGCAGGTCCGCGAGGATATTACAAGAGACCCAGTACTTC. Protein sequence: CASRSARILQETQYF.

This clone appeared once. The chain joins TRBV30 to TRBJ1-1, with 9 bases identical to TRBD1. Germline lookup yields CDR1 GTSNPN and CDR2 SVGIG (reference sequence). This CDR3 has 20 residues. Trimming at V came to 2 bases and at J to 4 bases, leaving 23 bases not matched to a gene. The CDR3 sequence: CAWSTMPWKTGGAYSTEAFF. The CDR3 nucleotides are TGTGCCTGGAGTACCATGCCCTGGAAAACAGGGGGCGCGTATAGCACTGAAGCTTTCTTT.

This chain connects TRBV4-1 to TRBJ1-1; 7 bases are shared with TRBD1. V was pared by 6 bases and J by 1 base, with 5 bases of the junction left unmatched. The CDR3 consists of 14 residues. The germline gives CDR1 MGHRA, CDR2 YSYEKL. CDR3 sequence: CASRLGQRNTEAFF. CDR3 coding DNA: TGCGCCAGCAGGTTGGGACAGAGGAACACTGAAGCTTTCTTT.

The rearrangement joins TRBV18 to TRBJ2-2; TRBD1 agrees at 9 bases. The CDR3 has 15 amino acids. The junction had 0 bases not matched to a gene; V was cut back by 1 base and J by 3 bases. The germline CDR1 and CDR2 sequences are KGHSH and LQKENI. The CDR3 nucleotides read TGTGCCAGCTCACCACGGACAGGGGACACCGGGGAGCTGTTTTTT. Its translation: CASSPRTGDTGELFF.

This chain links TRBV3-1 (or the pseudogene TRBV3-2) with TRBJ2-5; D unclear. V was shortened by 0 bases and J by 5 bases, with 13 bases between the two germline ends. The CDR3 length is 15 residues. CDR1 LGHDT and CDR2 YNNKEL come from the germline V gene (reference sequence). The CDR3 sequence: CASSQDPSSVETQYF. The CDR3 DNA reads TGTGCCAGCAGCCAAGATCCCAGCAGCGTGGAGACCCAGTACTTC.

This clone was picked up one time. V gene TRBV3-1 (or the pseudogene TRBV3-2) combines with J gene TRBJ2-1; D is unclear. The CDR3 extends over 13 amino acids. Between the trimmed V and J ends, which lost 2 bases and 7 bases, there was a span of 9 bases. Germline assignment: CDR1 LGHDT and CDR2 YNNKEL (reference sequence). CDR3 in DNA: TGTGCCAGCAGCCAATCCTCTATAAATGAGCAGTTCTTC. Its translation: CASSQSSINEQFF.

This clone has just a few counts. The J gene is TRBJ1-3, the V gene TRBV6-6; D possibly corresponds to TRBD1 (5 bases). Trimming stripped 5 bases from V and 1 base from J, with 18 bases between. This CDR3 has 17 amino acids. Germline CDR1 is MNHNY and CDR2 is SVGAGI (reference sequence). CDR3 loop: CASSLLGRGGSGNTIYF. The DNA of the CDR3 is TGTGCCAGCAGTCTTCTCGGGAGGGGAGGGTCTGGAAACACCATATATTTT.

This clone was observed a few times. The V call is TRBV6-6, the J call TRBJ2-1; TRBD2 matches at 7 bases. Trimming cost V 6 bases and J 6 bases; bases outside gene matches: 14. CDR3 length equals 16 residues. Germline loops: CDR1 MNHNY, CDR2 SVGAGI (reference sequence). The CDR3 region has the DNA TGTGCCAGCAGAAGCTCTCGGGGGGATTGGTTCAATGAGCAGTTCTTC. Translated: CASRSSRGDWFNEQFF.

V gene TRBV9 combines with J gene TRBJ2-1, with a tentative D call TRBD2 (6 bases). The CDR3 extends over 16 amino acids. CDR1 is SGDLS, CDR2 YYNGEE, per germline. The V end was cut by 0 bases, the J end by 4 bases, with 14 bases between. In DNA form, the CDR3 reads TGTGCCAGCAGCGTAGGGCATGATGGAGGGTACAATGAGCAGTTCTTC. Amino acids: CASSVGHDGGYNEQFF.

This sequence joins TRBV24-1 and TRBJ2-3, with 12 bases identical to TRBD2. The junction had 22 bases not matched to a gene; V was cut back by 6 bases and J by 4 bases. From germline, CDR1 is KGHDR and CDR2 SFDVKD. This CDR3 contains 21 residues. The CDR3 loop reads CATSPSWARTSGMIGPDTQYF. Here the CDR3 DNA reads TGTGCCACCAGTCCGTCGTGGGCCCGGACTAGCGGGATGATAGGCCCAGATACGCAGTATTTT.

J is TRBJ2-5 and V is TRBV3-1 (or the pseudogene TRBV3-2), with TRBD2 matching over 7 bases. Trimming cost V 6 bases and J 2 bases; bases outside gene matches: 9. Per the germline V gene, CDR1 is LGHDT and CDR2 is YNNKEL (reference sequence). The CDR3 spans 15 residues. CDR3 loop: CASSTRGLSQETQYF. Written as DNA, the CDR3 is TGTGCCAGCAGTACTAGGGGACTATCTCAAGAGACCCAGTACTTC.

The rearrangement links TRBV3-1 (or the pseudogene TRBV3-2) to TRBJ1-1, with 9 bases that match TRBD1. CDR1 LGHDT and CDR2 YNNKEL come from the germline V gene (reference sequence). The CDR3 runs 15 residues. The V and J ends lost 5 bases and 5 bases, in that order; junction bases with no gene match: 9. CDR3 coding DNA: TGTGCCAGCAGCAAATCACAGGGGGCGCGGACTGAAGCTTTCTTT. Amino acid sequence: CASSKSQGARTEAFF.

J is TRBJ1-5 and V is TRBV3-1 (or the pseudogene TRBV3-2); D uncertain. The CDR3 runs to 14 residues. CDR1 LGHDT and CDR2 YNNKEL come from the germline V gene (reference sequence). Deletions cut 0 bases from V and 4 bases from J, with 7 bases between. The CDR3 DNA sequence: TGTGCCAGCAGCCAAGACTGGAGTAATCAGCCCCAGCATTTT. Translation gives CASSQDWSNQPQHF.

The chain employs TRBV28 and TRBJ2-1, with 9 bases identical to TRBD1. Unmatched junction bases numbered 7, after V lost 5 bases and J lost 8 bases. Germline V gene sequence: CDR1 MDHEN, CDR2 SYDVKM. The CDR3 runs to 14 residues. The CDR3 DNA reads as TGTGCCAGCAGTGCCCTGGACAGGGGAGATGAGCAGTTCTTC. This gives the protein CASSALDRGDEQFF.

This rearrangement joins TRBV14 to TRBJ2-7; D not certain. The CDR3 has 13 residues. Germline V gives CDR1 SGHDN, CDR2 FVKESK. The V end lost 0 bases, the J end lost 3 bases, and 6 bases lay between the germline ends. The CDR3 region has the DNA TGTGCCAGCAGCCAAGATCTAATCTACGAGCAGTACTTC. Protein product: CASSQDLIYEQYF.

The chain combines TRBV29-1 with TRBJ2-3, with 7 bases identical to TRBD2. This CDR3 contains 14 residues. J lost 2 bases, V lost 7 bases, and 9 bases had no gene match. The germline V gene has CDR1 SQVTM and CDR2 ANQGSEA. The CDR3 region is CSATHGGFTDTQYF. For the CDR3, the DNA is TGCAGCGCCACCCACGGGGGGTTCACAGATACGCAGTATTTT.

Notes on this clone: An end of the junction does not agree with germline; a read error may underlie this. The chain links TRBV6-1 to TRBJ2-5, with 9 bases lining up with TRBD2. The CDR3 is made up of 16 amino acids. Germline V gene sequence: CDR1 MNHNS, CDR2 SASEGT. CDR3: CASSERSGGPQATQYF. In nucleotides, the CDR3 is TGTGCCAGCAGTGAAAGAAGCGGGGGGCCCCAAGCGACCCAGTACTTC.

This chain links TRBV4-1 with TRBJ1-5; D uncertain. CDR1 and CDR2 from the germline V gene are MGHRA and YSYEKL. CDR3 length: 15 amino acids. Trimming stripped 0 bases from V and 0 bases from J, with 6 bases between. CDR3 DNA: TGCGCCAGCAGCCAAGACCAGTATAGCAATCAGCCCCAGCATTTT. This codes for CASSQDQYSNQPQHF.

The chain carries TRBV19 and TRBJ1-4, with 9 positions matching TRBD1. V was pared by 4 bases and J by 4 bases, with 7 bases of the junction left unmatched. There are 16 residues in the CDR3. The germline CDR1 and CDR2 sequences are LNHDA and SQIVND (reference sequence). The CDR3 protein is CASSKLQGANNEKLFF. CDR3 nucleotide sequence: TGTGCCAGTAGTAAATTACAGGGGGCGAATAATGAAAAACTGTTTTTT.

The chain uses TRBV6-5 and TRBJ2-3; 7 nucleotides align to TRBD2. Germline V lookup: CDR1 MNHEY, CDR2 SVGAGI. The CDR3 is 15 amino acids. V lost 6 bases, J lost 6 bases, and 12 bases stayed unmatched. CDR3 nucleotides: TGTGCCAGCAGGGAGGCGGGAGCACGCGGGGATACGCAGTATTTT. Encoded protein: CASREAGARGDTQYF.

The genes are TRBV9 and TRBJ2-7; TRBD1 matches 8 bases. The CDR3 has 14 amino acids. CDR1 SGDLS and CDR2 YYNGEE come from the germline V gene. The V segment lost 2 bases and the J segment 6 bases; nucleotides outside the gene matches: 7. This CDR3 is CASSVTDRAGEQYF. DNA for the CDR3: TGTGCCAGCAGCGTGACGGACAGGGCGGGCGAGCAGTACTTC.

Only a few counts were recorded for this clone. An end of the junction does not agree with germline; a read error may underlie this. The CDR3 region is CASSPLAGGSGETQYF. The CDR3 DNA follows: TGTGCTAGCAGCCCACTAGCGGGGGGCTCAGGAGAGACCCAGTACTTC. The chain combines TRBV7-7 with TRBJ2-5; 12 positions match TRBD2. The CDR3 is 16 amino acids. CDR1 and CDR2 (germline): SSHAT, FNYEAQ (reference sequence).